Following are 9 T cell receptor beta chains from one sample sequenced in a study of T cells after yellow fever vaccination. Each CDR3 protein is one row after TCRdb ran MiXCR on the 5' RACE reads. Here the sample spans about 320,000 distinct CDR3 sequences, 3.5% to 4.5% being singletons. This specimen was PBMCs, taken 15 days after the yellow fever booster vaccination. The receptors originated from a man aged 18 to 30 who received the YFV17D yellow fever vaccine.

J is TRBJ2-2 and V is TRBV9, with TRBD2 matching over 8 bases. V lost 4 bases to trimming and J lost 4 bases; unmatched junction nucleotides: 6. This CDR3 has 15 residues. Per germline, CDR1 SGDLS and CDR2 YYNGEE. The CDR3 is CASSRGGPITGELFF. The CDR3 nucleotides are TGTGCCAGCAGCCGGGGGGGGCCGATCACCGGGGAGCTGTTTTTT.

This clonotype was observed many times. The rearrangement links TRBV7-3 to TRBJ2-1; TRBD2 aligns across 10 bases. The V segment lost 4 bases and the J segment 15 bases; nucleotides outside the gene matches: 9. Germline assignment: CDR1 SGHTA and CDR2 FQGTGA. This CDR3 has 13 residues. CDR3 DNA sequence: TGTGCCAGCAGCTCATCTAGCGGGGGCAAACCGTTCTTC. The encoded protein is CASSSSSGGKPFF.

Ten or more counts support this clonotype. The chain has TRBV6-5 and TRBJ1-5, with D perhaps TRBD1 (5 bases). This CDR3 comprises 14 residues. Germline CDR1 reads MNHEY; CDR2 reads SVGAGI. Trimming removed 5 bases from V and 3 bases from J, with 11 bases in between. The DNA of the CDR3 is TGTGCCAGCAGTGCGGGACGGAACAATCAGCCCCAGCATTTT. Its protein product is CASSAGRNNQPQHF.

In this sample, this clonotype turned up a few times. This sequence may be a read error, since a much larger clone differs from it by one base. CDR3 coding DNA: TGTGCCAGCAGGCAAAGCACAGATACGCAGTATTTT. Translation: CASRQSTDTQYF. The chain uses TRBV6-2 or TRBV6-3 and TRBJ2-3; D call uncertain. CDR3 length: 12 residues. The ends were cut back, 6 bases at V and 0 bases at J, with 4 bases in the middle. Germline CDR1 is MNHEY and CDR2 is SVGEGT.

The CDR3 DNA is TGTGCCAGCAGTTTGGGCAGTTTCAATTCACCCCTCCACTTT. This codes for CASSLGSFNSPLHF. The chain combines TRBV12-3 or TRBV12-4 with TRBJ1-6, with no clear D. CDR3 size: 14 residues. Between the trimmed V and J ends, which lost 3 bases and 7 bases, there was a span of 10 bases.

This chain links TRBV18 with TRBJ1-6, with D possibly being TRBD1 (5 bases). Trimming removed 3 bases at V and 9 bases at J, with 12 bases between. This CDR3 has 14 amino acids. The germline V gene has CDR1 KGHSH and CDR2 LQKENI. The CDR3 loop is CASSPRDSSSPLHF. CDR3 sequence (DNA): TGTGCCAGCTCACCCCGGGACTCTTCTTCACCCCTCCACTTT.

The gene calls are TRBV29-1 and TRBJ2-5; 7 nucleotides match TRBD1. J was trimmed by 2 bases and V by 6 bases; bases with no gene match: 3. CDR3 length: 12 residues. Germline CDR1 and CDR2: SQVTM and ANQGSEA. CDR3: CSVYRGQETQYF. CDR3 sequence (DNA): TGCAGCGTGTACAGGGGACAAGAGACCCAGTACTTC. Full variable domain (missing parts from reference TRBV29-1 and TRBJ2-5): SAVISQKPSRDICQRGTSLTIQCQVDSQVTMMFWYRQQPGQSLTLIATANQGSEATYESGFVIDKFPISRPNLTFSTLTVSNMSPEDSSIYLCSVYRGQETQYFGPGTRLLVL.

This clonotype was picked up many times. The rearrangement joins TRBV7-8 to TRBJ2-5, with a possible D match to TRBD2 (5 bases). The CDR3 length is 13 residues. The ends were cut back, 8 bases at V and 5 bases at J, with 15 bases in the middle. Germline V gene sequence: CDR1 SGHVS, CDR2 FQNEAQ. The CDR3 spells CASSTAGGETQYF. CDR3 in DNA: TGTGCCAGCTCCACTGCGGGCGGGGAGACCCAGTACTTC.

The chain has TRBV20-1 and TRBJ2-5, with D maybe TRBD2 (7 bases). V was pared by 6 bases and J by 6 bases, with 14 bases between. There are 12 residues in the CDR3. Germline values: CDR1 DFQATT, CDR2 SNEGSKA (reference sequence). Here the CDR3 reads CSARRGGKTQYF. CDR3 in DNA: TGCAGTGCGAGAAGGGGGGGGAAGACCCAGTACTTC.